This record looks at one T cell receptor beta chain sequence and its context. The length of the CDR3 is 16 residues. Germline lookup yields CDR1 SGHRS and CDR2 YFSETQ. The ends were cut back, 3 bases at V and 3 bases at J, with 16 bases in the middle. The protocol was immunoSEQ multiplex PCR, while the TCRdb copy is restricted to in-frame clones and leaves out a portion. The sample has about 95,000 clones, 85% seen once. The entry originates in a study of control samples from healthy donors and cancer patients. The TCR originated in a man younger than 45 in good health. The V and J genes are TRBV5-1 and TRBJ1-3; D may be TRBD1 (5 bases). Sequenced: blood. CDR3: CASSSSYGTHGNTIYF. The DNA for the CDR3 is TGCGCCAGCAGCTCAAGCTACGGGACTCATGGAAACACCATATATTTT.